This TCR beta chain is drawn from a study of HIV-infected children after antiretroviral therapy interruption. Treatment of the sample: PENTA 11 planned treatment interruption arm or continuous ART arm. The TCR library was built from RNA with a 3' RACE protocol and unique molecular identifiers. TCRdb re-analysed the 3' RACE reads in MiXCR, keeping a single row per CDR3 protein. The data hold about 89,000 distinct CDR3 sequences, with about 6.3% observed a single time. This clonotype was recorded many times. Trimming took off 3 bases at V and 3 bases at J, with 3 bases between the two ends. The CDR3 loop spans 12 amino acids. The germline gives CDR1 ENHRY, CDR2 SYGVKD.

This specimen was CD45RA+ CD4+ T cells from PBMCs, pooled from several time points, taken from a donor given antiretroviral therapy, either interrupted or continuous. Described subset: naive CD4+ CD45RA+ CD45RO- T cells. The rearrangement joins TRBV10-3 to TRBJ1-5; D is unresolved. The clonotype comes from a pool of human donors with HIV. The CDR3 sequence is CAISDSNQPQHF. The CDR3 DNA sequence: TGTGCCATCAGTGATTCCAATCAGCCCCAGCATTTT.